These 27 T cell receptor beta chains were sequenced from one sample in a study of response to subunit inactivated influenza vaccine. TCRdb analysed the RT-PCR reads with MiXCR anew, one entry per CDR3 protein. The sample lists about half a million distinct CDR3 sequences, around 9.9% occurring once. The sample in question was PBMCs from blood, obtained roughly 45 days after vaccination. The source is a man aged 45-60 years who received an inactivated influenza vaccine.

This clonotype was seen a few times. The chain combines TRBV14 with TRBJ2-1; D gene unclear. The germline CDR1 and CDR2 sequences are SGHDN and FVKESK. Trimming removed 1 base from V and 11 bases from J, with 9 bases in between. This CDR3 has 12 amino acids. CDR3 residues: CASSQGTRQQFF. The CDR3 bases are TGTGCCAGCAGCCAAGGGACCCGACAGCAGTTCTTC.

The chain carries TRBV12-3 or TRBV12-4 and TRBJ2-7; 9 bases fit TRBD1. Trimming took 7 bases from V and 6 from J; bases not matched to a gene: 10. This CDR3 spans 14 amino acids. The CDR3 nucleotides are TGTGCCAGCACCCCGGGACAGGGCAACCGCGAGCAGTACTTC. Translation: CASTPGQGNREQYF.

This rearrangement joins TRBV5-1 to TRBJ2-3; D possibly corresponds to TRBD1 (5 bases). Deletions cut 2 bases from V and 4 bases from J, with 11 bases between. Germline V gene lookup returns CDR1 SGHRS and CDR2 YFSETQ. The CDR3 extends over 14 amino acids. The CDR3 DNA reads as TGCGCCAGCAGCTTAGGCAGGGTCTCAGATACGCAGTATTTT. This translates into CASSLGRVSDTQYF.

The chain's CDR3 is CASSLAGYVNSPLHF. The CDR3 DNA reads TGTGCCAGCAGTTTAGCAGGTTATGTGAATTCACCCCTCCACTTT. The chain employs TRBV28 and TRBJ1-6; unclear D gene. This CDR3 has 15 residues. The germline gives CDR1 MDHEN, CDR2 SYDVKM. V lost 2 bases to trimming and J lost 7 bases, with 12 bases between them.

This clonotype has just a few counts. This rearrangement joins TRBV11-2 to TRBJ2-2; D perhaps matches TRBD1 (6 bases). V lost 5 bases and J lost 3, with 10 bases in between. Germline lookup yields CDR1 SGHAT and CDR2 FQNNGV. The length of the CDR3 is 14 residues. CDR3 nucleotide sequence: TGTGCCAGCAGCCATACAGGGTACACCGGGGAGCTGTTTTTT. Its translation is CASSHTGYTGELFF. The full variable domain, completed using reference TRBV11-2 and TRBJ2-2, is EAGVAQSPRYKIIEKRQSVAFWCNPISGHATLYWYQQILGQGPKLLIQFQNNGVVDDSQLPKDRFSAERLKGVDSTLKIQPAKLEDSAVYLCASSHTGYTGELFFGEGSRLTVL.

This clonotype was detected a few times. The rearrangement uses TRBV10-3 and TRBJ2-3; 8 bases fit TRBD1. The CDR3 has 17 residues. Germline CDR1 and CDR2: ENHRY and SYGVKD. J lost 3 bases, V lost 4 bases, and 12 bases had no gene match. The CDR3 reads CAISGTETGARTDTQYF. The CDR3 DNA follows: TGTGCCATCAGTGGAACGGAGACAGGGGCGAGAACAGATACGCAGTATTTT.

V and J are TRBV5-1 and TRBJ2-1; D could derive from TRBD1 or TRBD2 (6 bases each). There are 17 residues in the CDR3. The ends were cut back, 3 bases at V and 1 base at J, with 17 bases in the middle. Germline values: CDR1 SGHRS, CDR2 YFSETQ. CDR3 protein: CASSWGRGARSYNEQFF. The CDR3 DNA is TGCGCCAGCAGCTGGGGTAGGGGGGCGCGTTCCTACAATGAGCAGTTCTTC. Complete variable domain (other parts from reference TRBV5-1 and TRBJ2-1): KAGVTQTPRYLIKTRGQQVTLSCSPISGHRSVSWYQQTPGQGLQFLFEYFSETQRNKGNFPGRFSGRQFSNSRSEMNVSTLELGDSALYLCASSWGRGARSYNEQFFGPGTRLTVL.

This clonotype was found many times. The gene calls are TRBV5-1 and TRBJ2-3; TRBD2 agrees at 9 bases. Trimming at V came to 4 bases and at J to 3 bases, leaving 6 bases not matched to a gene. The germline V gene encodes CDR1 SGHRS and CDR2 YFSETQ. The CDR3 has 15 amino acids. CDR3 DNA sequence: TGCGCCAGCAGCGAAGAGCGGGGGGAGACAGATACGCAGTATTTT. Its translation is CASSEERGETDTQYF.

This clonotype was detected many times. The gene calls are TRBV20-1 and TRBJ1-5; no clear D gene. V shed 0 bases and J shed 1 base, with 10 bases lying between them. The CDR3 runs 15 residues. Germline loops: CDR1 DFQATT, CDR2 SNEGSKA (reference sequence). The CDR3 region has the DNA TGCAGTGCTAGAGATATCTTAGGGAGCAATCAGCCCCAGCATTTT. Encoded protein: CSARDILGSNQPQHF.

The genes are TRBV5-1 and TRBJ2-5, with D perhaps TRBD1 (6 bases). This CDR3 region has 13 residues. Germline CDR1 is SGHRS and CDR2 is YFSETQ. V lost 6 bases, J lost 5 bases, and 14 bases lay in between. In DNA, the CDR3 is TGCGCCAGCACAAGGACAGACGGGGAGACCCAGTACTTC. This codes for CASTRTDGETQYF. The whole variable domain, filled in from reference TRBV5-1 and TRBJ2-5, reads KAGVTQTPRYLIKTRGQQVTLSCSPISGHRSVSWYQQTPGQGLQFLFEYFSETQRNKGNFPGRFSGRQFSNSRSEMNVSTLELGDSALYLCASTRTDGETQYFGPGTRLLVL.

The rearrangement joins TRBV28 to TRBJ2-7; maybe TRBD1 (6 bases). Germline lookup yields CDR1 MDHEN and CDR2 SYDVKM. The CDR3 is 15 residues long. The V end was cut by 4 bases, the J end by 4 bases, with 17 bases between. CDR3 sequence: CASSSYKTGIYEQYF. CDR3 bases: TGTGCCAGCAGTTCATATAAAACAGGGATTTACGAGCAGTACTTC.

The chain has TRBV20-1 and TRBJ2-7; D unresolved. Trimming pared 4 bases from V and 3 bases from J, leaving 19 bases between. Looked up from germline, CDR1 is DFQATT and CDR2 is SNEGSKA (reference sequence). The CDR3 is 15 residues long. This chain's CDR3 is CSATEAVRTGYEQYF. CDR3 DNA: TGCAGTGCTACCGAGGCGGTAAGGACGGGCTACGAGCAGTACTTC.

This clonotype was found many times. Here the CDR3 DNA reads TGTGCCAGCAGCCTAGGGGGGACAGGGGGCACCGGGGAGCTGTTTTTT. Amino acid sequence: CASSLGGTGGTGELFF. The chain combines TRBV9 with TRBJ2-2; TRBD1 agrees at 11 bases. Germline V lookup: CDR1 SGDLS, CDR2 YYNGEE. The CDR3 is 16 residues long. V lost 4 bases to trimming and J lost 4 bases; unmatched junction nucleotides: 6.

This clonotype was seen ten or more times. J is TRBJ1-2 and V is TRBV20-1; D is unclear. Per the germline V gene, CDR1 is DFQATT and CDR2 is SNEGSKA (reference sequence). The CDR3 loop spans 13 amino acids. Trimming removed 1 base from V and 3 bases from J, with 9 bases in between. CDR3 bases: TGCAGTGCTAGAGTGCGGGGTCACTATGGCTACACCTTC. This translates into CSARVRGHYGYTF.

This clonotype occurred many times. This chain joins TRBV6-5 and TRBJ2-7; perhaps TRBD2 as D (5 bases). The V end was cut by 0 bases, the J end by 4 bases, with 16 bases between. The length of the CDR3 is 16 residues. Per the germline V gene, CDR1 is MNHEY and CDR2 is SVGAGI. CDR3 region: CASSYSVLTTSYEQYF. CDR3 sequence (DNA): TGTGCCAGCAGTTACTCGGTCCTGACTACCTCTTACGAGCAGTACTTC.

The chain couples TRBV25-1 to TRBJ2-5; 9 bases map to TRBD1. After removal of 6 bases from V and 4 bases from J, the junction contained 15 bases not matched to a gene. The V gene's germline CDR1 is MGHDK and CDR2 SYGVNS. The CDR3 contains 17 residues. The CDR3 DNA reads TGTGCCAGCAGAAATTACCCCCGCGGACAGGGGCTAGAGACCCAGTACTTC. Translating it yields CASRNYPRGQGLETQYF.

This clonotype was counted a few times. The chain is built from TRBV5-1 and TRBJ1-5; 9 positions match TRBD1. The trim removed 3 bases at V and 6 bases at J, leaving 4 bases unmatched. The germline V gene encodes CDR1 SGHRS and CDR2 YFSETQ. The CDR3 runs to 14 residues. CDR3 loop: CASSSTGGSQPQHF. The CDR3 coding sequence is TGCGCCAGCAGCTCTACAGGGGGCAGTCAGCCCCAGCATTTT.

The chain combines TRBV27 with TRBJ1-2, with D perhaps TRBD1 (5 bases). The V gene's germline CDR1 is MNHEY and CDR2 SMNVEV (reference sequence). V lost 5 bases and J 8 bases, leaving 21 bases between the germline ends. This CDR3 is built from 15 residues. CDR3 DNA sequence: TGTGCCAGCAGTCCCCACCGGGGCAGGATAAGAGGCTACACCTTC. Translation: CASSPHRGRIRGYTF.

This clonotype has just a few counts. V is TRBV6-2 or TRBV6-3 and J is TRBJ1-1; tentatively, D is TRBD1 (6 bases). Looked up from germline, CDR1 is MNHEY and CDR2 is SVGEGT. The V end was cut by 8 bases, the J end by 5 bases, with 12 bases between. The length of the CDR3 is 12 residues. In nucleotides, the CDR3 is TGTGCCAGCTTTCGGACAGCGACTGAAGCTTTCTTT. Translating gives CASFRTATEAFF.

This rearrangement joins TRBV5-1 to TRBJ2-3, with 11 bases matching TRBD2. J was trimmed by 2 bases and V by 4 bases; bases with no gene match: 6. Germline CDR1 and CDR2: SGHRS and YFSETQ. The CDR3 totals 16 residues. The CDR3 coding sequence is TGCGCCAGCAGCAAAGCTAGCGGGGGGAACACAGATACGCAGTATTTT. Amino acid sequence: CASSKASGGNTDTQYF. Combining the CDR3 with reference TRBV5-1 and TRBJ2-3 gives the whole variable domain KAGVTQTPRYLIKTRGQQVTLSCSPISGHRSVSWYQQTPGQGLQFLFEYFSETQRNKGNFPGRFSGRQFSNSRSEMNVSTLELGDSALYLCASSKASGGNTDTQYFGPGTRLTVL.

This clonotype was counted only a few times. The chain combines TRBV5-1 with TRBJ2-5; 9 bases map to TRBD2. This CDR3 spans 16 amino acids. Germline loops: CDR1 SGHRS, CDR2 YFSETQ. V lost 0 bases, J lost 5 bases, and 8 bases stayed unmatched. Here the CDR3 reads CASSLDASGTGETQYF. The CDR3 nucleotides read TGCGCCAGCAGCTTGGATGCTAGCGGGACCGGGGAGACCCAGTACTTC.

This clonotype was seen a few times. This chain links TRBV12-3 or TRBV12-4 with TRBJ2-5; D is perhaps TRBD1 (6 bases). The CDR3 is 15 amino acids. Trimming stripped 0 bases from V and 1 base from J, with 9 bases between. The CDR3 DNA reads TGTGCCAGCAGTTTAGCTGAGACAGGCCAAGAGACCCAGTACTTC. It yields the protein CASSLAETGQETQYF.

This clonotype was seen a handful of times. The CDR3 loop reads CASSYSGETSPLHF. In nucleotides, the CDR3 is TGTGCCAGCAGTTACTCCGGGGAGACTTCACCCCTCCACTTT. This chain joins TRBV6-5 and TRBJ1-6; D is uncertain. Germline V gene data show CDR1 as MNHEY and CDR2 as SVGAGI. V lost 0 bases to trimming and J lost 9 bases, with 9 bases between them. The length of the CDR3 is 14 residues.

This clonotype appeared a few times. Written as DNA, the CDR3 is TGTGCCAGCAGCTTAGTGGCCTTGGGGGGCTCCGGGGAGCTGTTTTTT. This codes for CASSLVALGGSGELFF. The chain combines TRBV11-2 with TRBJ2-2; perhaps D is TRBD1 or TRBD2 (6 bases each). The CDR3 is 16 amino acids. Trimming took off 1 base at V and 6 bases at J, with 15 bases between the two ends. Looked up from germline, CDR1 is SGHAT and CDR2 is FQNNGV.

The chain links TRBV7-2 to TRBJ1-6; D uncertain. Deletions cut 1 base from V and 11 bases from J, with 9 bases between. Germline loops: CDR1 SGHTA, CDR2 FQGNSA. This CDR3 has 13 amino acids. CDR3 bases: TGTGCCAGCAGCTTAGAGACCTTTCCACCCCTCCACTTT. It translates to CASSLETFPPLHF.

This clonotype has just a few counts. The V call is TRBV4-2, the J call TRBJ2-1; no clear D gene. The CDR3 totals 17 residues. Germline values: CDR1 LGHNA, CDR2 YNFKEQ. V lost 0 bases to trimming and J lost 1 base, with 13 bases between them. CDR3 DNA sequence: TGTGCCAGCAGCCAAGATACGAGGAGCCGATCCTACAATGAGCAGTTCTTC. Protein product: CASSQDTRSRSYNEQFF.

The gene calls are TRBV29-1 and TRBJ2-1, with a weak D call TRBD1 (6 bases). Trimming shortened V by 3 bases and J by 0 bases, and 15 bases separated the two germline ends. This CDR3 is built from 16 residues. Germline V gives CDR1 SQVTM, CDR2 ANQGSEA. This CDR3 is CSVDETDRSSYNEQFF. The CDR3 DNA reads TGCAGCGTTGATGAAACGGACAGAAGCTCCTACAATGAGCAGTTCTTC.